This T cell receptor beta chain was identified in a study of naive and memory T cell subsets. Ligated cDNA underwent four rounds of PCR with nested alpha and beta constant region primers and SP2. One entry per CDR3 protein, called by TCRdb with MiXCR from the 5' RACE reads. The table records tens of thousands of distinct CDR3 sequences, approximately 7.2% of them present only once. TCR cDNA received a 3' ligated oligonucleotide that carried a UMI. RNA was extracted from roughly 2.5 ml of whole blood of healthy adults. Germline V gene lookup returns CDR1 MNHNS and CDR2 SASEGT. Germline trimming cut 8 bases from V and 6 bases from J; bases unmatched to any gene: 6. The CDR3 sequence is 12 residues long.

The clonotype was recovered from a male donor in good health. The rearrangement links TRBV6-1 to TRBJ1-1; 7 bases fit TRBD1. The CDR3 coding sequence is TGTGCCAGCCGACCAGGGGGGGCTGAAGCTTTCTTT. It yields the protein CASRPGGAEAFF.